This record covers a single T cell receptor beta chain. At least ten counts were recorded for this clonotype. Its antigen remains undetermined. Base qualities are not provided; no much larger clone lies one nucleotide away. This sample was included in a study of early T cells in non-severe SARS-CoV-2 infection (dated by TCRdb to about 2021). Concerning the study at large: Bulk RNA from unsorted whole blood was used for TCR sequencing, so alpha and beta chains could not be paired. Overall study outcomes, separate from this receptor: VDJdb matching was skewed toward anti-spike CD8 responses and likely underestimated virus-specific expansions by missing private and CD4 specificities.

The library was made by 5' RACE. Sequencing used a NextSeq 500. Unique molecular identifiers were attached to individual cDNA molecules in the TCR library protocol so that sequencing error and PCR bias could be corrected. TCR alpha and beta chains were both sequenced, and the abundances of alpha and beta sequences in each sample were closely correlated with each other. The authors' analysis ran thus. Decombinator V4 was used to annotate the V gene, J gene and CDR3 of the TCR sequences. TCRs were defined as expanded if a significant change between any two time points was detected under a Poisson model with p below 0.0001. Abundances of TCRs were expressed as counts per million after normalisation to the total number of TCRs sequenced in each sample. TRAV1-2 paired with TRAJ12, TRAJ20 or TRAJ33 defined MAIT TCRs, while TRAV10 paired with TRAJ18 defined iNKT TCRs. A search of VDJdb, accessed on 1 November 2021, was run for TCRs annotated to CMV, EBV and SARS-CoV-2, with TCRs annotated for multiple antigens excluded. The public reads were run again by TCRdb, first through fastp at Q25 and then through MiXCR, and only productive beta chains were kept. Entries that share a CDR3 protein sequence are merged under the most common genes and DNA. TCRdb, rather than the study authors, made the V and J calls. For this sample the table gives roughly 83,000 distinct CDR3 sequences, of which roughly 10% were detected only once. The ten largest clones capture around 8% of the sample.

The study was a case-control design nested within a healthcare worker cohort in London, UK, with weekly nasopharyngeal swab PCR tests and blood sampling. Healthcare workers were recruited between 23 and 31 March 2020, during the week of the UK lockdown, and were followed weekly for up to roughly 16 weeks. The CDR3 measures 16 amino acids from cysteine to phenylalanine. The CDR3 DNA has 48 bases and is translated from base 1. V was cut back by 4 bases and J by 4 bases, leaving a gap of 17 bases between them. The germline V gene encodes CDR1 SGHKS and CDR2 YYEKEE (reference sequence). Sequencing used whole blood, obtained at baseline. This clonotype originated in an adult who was a healthcare worker with PCR-confirmed SARS-CoV-2 infection or an uninfected control (not recorded which). The chain couples TRBV5-5 to TRBJ2-2, with a tentative D call of TRBD1 or TRBD2, each matching 6 bases. The CDR3 here reads CASSPTGASFTGELFF. The nucleotide sequence is TGTGCCAGCAGCCCGACGGGGGCCAGCTTCACCGGGGAGCTGTTTTTT.